What follows describes a single TCR beta chain. Its target is unknown. The germline gene is not matched at one end of the junction; a read error may be the cause. The data stem from a study of blood T cells in healthy people across ages. The study's findings and limits: Long-lived donors exceeded aged donors in naive CD4+ cells and diversity. Investigators viewed diversity estimates from one million T cells as underestimates, the study reported.

For the second PCR, which ran for about 7 to 11 cycles, a sample-barcoded 5' primer and a J-beta primer mix were used. Any given sample supplied a minimum of 2.5 million CDR3-containing paired-end reads. TCRdb reprocessed the 5' RACE reads with MiXCR, giving one entry per CDR3 protein. This sample yields 850,000 or so distinct CDR3 sequences, of which around 28% are seen a single time; around 16% belongs to the top ten. Sequencing used blood. This clonotype was obtained from a woman of 80 years or more in good health.

The DNA of the CDR3 is TGCGCCAGCAGCTTACGGCCGGGGGGCTCTGGGGCAAACGTCCTGACTTTC. Amino acid sequence: CASSLRPGGSGANVLTF. V usage is TRBV5-1 and J usage is TRBJ2-6; weak D call: TRBD2 (7 bases). Germline-derived CDR1 and CDR2 are SGHRS and YFSETQ. The CDR3 extends over 17 amino acids.